This TCR beta chain was identified during a study of cytomegalovirus exposure and HLA in healthy donors. General study findings and limits: Common viral pathogens (according to a later analysis) appeared linked to several of the most significant clusters.

A remark on this clone: Its antigen is not known.

Trimming cost V 6 bases and J 9 bases; bases outside gene matches: 11. The CDR3 has 16 residues. CDR1 SGHTA and CDR2 FQGNSA come from the germline V gene. PCR primers comprised 60 Vbeta and 13 Jbeta primers. Assay: immunoSEQ multiplex PCR; the TCRdb copy retains only in-frame clones and omits some. The table includes approximately 82,000 clones, 78% detected once. This clonotype originated in a man aged 40-49 years in good health and CMV-seronegative. Sequenced sample: PBMCs. The J gene is TRBJ2-1, the V gene TRBV7-2, with 13 bases matching TRBD2. CDR3 protein: CASRQLAGGPGGEQFF. The CDR3 nucleotides read TGTGCCAGCAGACAACTAGCGGGAGGGCCGGGCGGTGAGCAGTTCTTC. Combining the CDR3 with reference TRBV7-2 and TRBJ2-1 gives the whole variable domain GAGVSQSPSNKVTEKGKDVELRCDPISGHTALYWYRQSLGQGLEFLIYFQGNSAPDKSGLPSDRFSAERTGGSVSTLTIQRTQQEDSAVYLCASRQLAGGPGGEQFFGPGTRLTVL.